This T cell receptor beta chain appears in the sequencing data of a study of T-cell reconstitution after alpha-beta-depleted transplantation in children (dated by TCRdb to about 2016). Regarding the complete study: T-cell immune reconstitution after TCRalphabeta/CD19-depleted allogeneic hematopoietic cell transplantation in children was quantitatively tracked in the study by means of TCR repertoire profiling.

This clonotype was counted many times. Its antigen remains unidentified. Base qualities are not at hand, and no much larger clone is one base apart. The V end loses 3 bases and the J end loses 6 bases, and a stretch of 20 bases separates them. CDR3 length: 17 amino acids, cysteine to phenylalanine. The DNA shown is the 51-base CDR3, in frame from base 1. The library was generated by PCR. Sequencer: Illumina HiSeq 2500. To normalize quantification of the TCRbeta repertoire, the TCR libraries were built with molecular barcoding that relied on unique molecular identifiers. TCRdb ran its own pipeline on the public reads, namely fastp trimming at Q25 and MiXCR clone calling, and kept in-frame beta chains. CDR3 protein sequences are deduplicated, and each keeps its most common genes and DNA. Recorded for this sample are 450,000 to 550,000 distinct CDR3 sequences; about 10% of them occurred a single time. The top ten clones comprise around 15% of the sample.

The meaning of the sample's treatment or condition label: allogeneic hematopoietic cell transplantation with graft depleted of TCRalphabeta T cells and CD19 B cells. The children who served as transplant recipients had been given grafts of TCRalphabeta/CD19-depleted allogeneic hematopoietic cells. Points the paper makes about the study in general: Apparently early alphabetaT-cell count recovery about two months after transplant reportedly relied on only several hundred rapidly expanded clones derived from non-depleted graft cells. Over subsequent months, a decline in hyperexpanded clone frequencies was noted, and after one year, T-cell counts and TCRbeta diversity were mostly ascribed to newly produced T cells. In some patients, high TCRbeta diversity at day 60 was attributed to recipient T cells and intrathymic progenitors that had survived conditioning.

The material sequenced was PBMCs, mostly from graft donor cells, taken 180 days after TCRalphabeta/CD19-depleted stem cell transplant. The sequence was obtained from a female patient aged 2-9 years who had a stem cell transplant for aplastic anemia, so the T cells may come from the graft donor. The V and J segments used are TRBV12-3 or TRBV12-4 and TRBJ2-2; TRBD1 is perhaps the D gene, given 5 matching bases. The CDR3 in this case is CASSFPGQGSPPGELFF. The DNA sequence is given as TGTGCCAGCAGTTTCCCCGGGCAGGGTTCCCCTCCCGGGGAGCTGTTTTTT.